One and the same sample provided the 11 T cell receptor beta chains below, sequenced in a study of regulatory T cells in long-lasting Graves disease. Both iRepertoire HTBI primers and Arm-PCR of CDR3 regions were used to build the TCR beta libraries. From the multiplex PCR reads, TCRdb called clonotypes with MiXCR, one entry per CDR3 protein. This sample yields about 400,000 distinct CDR3 sequences, of which under 25% are seen a single time; less than 25% belongs to the top ten. Time point indicated: persistent/refractory GD, antithyroid drugs over 5 years with positive TRAb. PBMCs were the source of the RNA used for TCR sequencing. The material sequenced was peripheral blood mononuclear cells (PBMCs), taken when the disease was refractory, from a patient treated with antithyroid drugs. These receptors were collected from a female donor with Graves disease.

This clonotype was found many times. V is TRBV6-1 and J is TRBJ1-2, with D possibly being TRBD1 (6 bases). The CDR3 sequence is 16 residues long. The V end lost 0 bases, the J end lost 2 bases, and 13 bases lay between the germline ends. CDR1 MNHNS and CDR2 SASEGT come from the germline V gene. The CDR3 DNA sequence: TGTGCCAGCAGTGAAGCAGCAGGGGCGACCAACTATGGCTACACCTTC. This translates into CASSEAAGATNYGYTF.

This clonotype was seen at least ten times. V and J are TRBV7-2 and TRBJ2-7; TRBD2 agrees at 9 bases. Germline assignment: CDR1 SGHTA and CDR2 FQGNSA. V was pared by 5 bases and J by 6 bases, with 11 bases of the junction left unmatched. This CDR3 comprises 15 residues. The CDR3 is CASSQSGRNPLEQYF. The CDR3 coding sequence is TGTGCCAGCAGCCAAAGCGGGAGGAATCCCCTCGAGCAGTACTTC.

This clonotype has ten or more counts. The J gene is TRBJ1-2, the V gene TRBV10-3; D gene uncertain. Germline lookup yields CDR1 ENHRY and CDR2 SYGVKD. This CDR3 has 11 amino acids. Deletions cut 4 bases from V and 5 bases from J, with 5 bases between. The CDR3 DNA follows: TGTGCCATCAGTGGGGATTATGGCTACACCTTC. Its translation is CAISGDYGYTF.

This clonotype was observed at least ten times. This chain links TRBV12-3 or TRBV12-4 with TRBJ1-6; 7 bases align to TRBD1. The V and J ends lost 4 bases and 4 bases, in that order; junction bases with no gene match: 1. The CDR3 is 14 residues long. CDR3 region: CASSSGQYNSPLHF. The CDR3 region has the DNA TGTGCCAGCAGTTCGGGACAGTATAATTCACCCCTCCACTTT.

In its sample, this clonotype was seen a few times. The conserved final phenylalanine or tryptophan is absent from the CDR3, which likely points to a read error. Because the CDR3's place on the DNA is in doubt, the DNA is left out and the CDR3 is given as listed by TCRdb. V is TRBV14 and J is TRBJ2-5. The CDR3 comprises 9 residues, both ends counted. Germline V gene data show CDR1 as SGHDN and CDR2 as FVKESK. CDR3 amino acids: CASSQGSSN.

This clonotype was observed many times. The CDR3 sequence is CASSLIGGAGTEAFF. The CDR3 DNA reads TGTGCCAGCAGTTTAATCGGGGGGGCAGGGACTGAAGCTTTCTTT. The chain recombines TRBV27 with TRBJ1-1; perhaps TRBD1 as D (6 bases). Germline values: CDR1 MNHEY, CDR2 SMNVEV (reference sequence). The CDR3 loop spans 15 amino acids. Trimming stripped 2 bases from V and 5 bases from J, with 15 bases between.

The rearrangement uses TRBV20-1 and TRBJ1-6; D call uncertain. This CDR3 spans 15 amino acids. V lost 1 base to trimming and J lost 0 bases, with 7 bases between them. Germline V gene lookup returns CDR1 DFQATT and CDR2 SNEGSKA (reference sequence). CDR3 nucleotides: TGCAGTGCTAGAGCCGGAGCCTCCTATAATTCACCCCTCCACTTT. It is translated as CSARAGASYNSPLHF.

Only a few counts were recorded for this clonotype. Here the CDR3 DNA reads TGTGCCAGCAGCTATGGGGGAGCCTACGAGCAGTACTTC. Its protein product is CASSYGGAYEQYF. The chain employs TRBV5-6 and TRBJ2-7, with D perhaps given as TRBD1 or TRBD2 (5 bases each). The CDR3 runs to 13 residues. The V gene lost 3 bases and the J gene lost 2 bases, with 9 bases spanning the gap. CDR1 and CDR2 (germline): SGHDT, YYEEEE.

Ten or more counts support this clonotype. The V and J genes are TRBV28 and TRBJ1-4; 7 bases map to TRBD1. V gave up 5 bases and J gave up 6 bases; unmatched junction bases: 6. In germline, CDR1 is MDHEN, CDR2 SYDVKM. CDR3 size: 14 residues. The CDR3 DNA follows: TGTGCCAGCAGTCTCGACAGGGTCGATGAAAAACTGTTTTTT. It codes for CASSLDRVDEKLFF. The entire variable domain, with the rest obtained from reference TRBV28 and TRBJ1-4, is as follows: DVKVTQSSRYLVKRTGEKVFLECVQDMDHENMFWYRQDPGLGLRLIYFSYDVKMKEKGDIPEGYSVSREKKERFSLILESASTNQTSMYLCASSLDRVDEKLFFGSGTQLSVL.

This CDR3 is CASSLAPTGNTEAFF. The CDR3 bases are TGTGCCAGCAGCTTAGCCCCGACAGGGAACACTGAAGCTTTCTTT. The chain links TRBV7-2 to TRBJ1-1, with D possibly being TRBD1 (6 bases). Trimming stripped 0 bases from V and 1 base from J, with 9 bases between. Germline V gives CDR1 SGHTA, CDR2 FQGNSA. CDR3 size: 15 residues.

The sample holds many counts of this clonotype. The rearrangement joins TRBV29-1 to TRBJ1-5; possible D gene TRBD1, 6 bases. This CDR3 region has 14 residues. Germline CDR1 is SQVTM and CDR2 is ANQGSEA. V lost 5 bases and J 5 bases, leaving 16 bases between the germline ends. The CDR3 spells CSVSGARKDQPQHF. The CDR3 nucleotides read TGCAGCGTTTCGGGGGCGCGCAAGGATCAGCCCCAGCATTTT.